This TCR beta chain originates from a study of graft-versus-host responses after intestinal transplantation (dated by TCRdb to the early 2020s). For the study in its entirety: Multivisceral, liver-intestinal, or isolated intestinal transplants were received by the recipients. Every recipient was given anti-thymocyte globulin induction, followed by approximately 3 years of maintenance tacrolimus and steroids. Graft-versus-host and host-versus-graft alloreactive T cell clones were tracked in the graft, circulation and bone marrow after intestinal transplantation using bulk TCR-beta CDR3 sequencing. Alloreactive clones were identified by sequencing pre-transplant mixed lymphocyte reaction products and comparing these products with unstimulated pre-transplant donor and recipient T cells. The cohort enrolled around 25 intestinal transplant recipients including one retransplant, and a few patients lacking pretransplant specimens were excluded. Donor T cell macrochimerism was defined as a peak of at least 4% donor T cells among recipient peripheral blood mononuclear cells. Rather than being sequenced by the commercial service, samples from a few later patients were sequenced in-house on an Illumina MiSeq and processed with MiXCR.

Turning to this clone: What this receptor recognizes is not known. Within one base of it there is no much larger clone, and no base qualities were kept.

General study outcomes and caveats: Peak levels of circulating GvH clones were associated with declines in HvG clones early after transplant. High GvH to HvG T cell clonal ratios were observed in the allografts of patients with donor T cell macrochimerism. Conclusions were limited by the relatively low number and heterogeneity of intestinal transplant patients. GvH clones were detected in recipient bone marrow, and some of these GvH clones were observed earlier in ileal mucosa or blood, consistent with an intestinal mucosal origin.

Receptors were amplified or captured by the immunoSEQ multiplex PCR assay. For most patients, genomic DNA was isolated with the Qiagen DNeasy Blood and Tissue Kit and shipped frozen to Adaptive Biotechnologies for TCR sequencing. Adaptive Biotechnologies carried out high-throughput TCR-beta CDR3 sequencing of genomic DNA for most patients. Per the source publication's procedure: TCR sequencing data for more than 15 patients were retrieved from Adaptive's ImmunoSEQ software; a few other patients were processed with MiXCR and VDJtools. CD4 versus CD8 sorting errors were corrected by removing sequences found in both subsets at a frequency ratio below 5:1. CDR3 nucleotide sequences shared by donor and recipient were removed because the origin of these sequences could not be assigned. To count as alloreactive, a clone needed at least 2-fold expansion over unstimulated cells and a minimum CFSE-low frequency of 0.002% (template counts) or 0.001% (read counts). A clone was considered mappable if detected in the sequenced pre-transplant spleen, lymph node, or MLR CFSE-low populations of the donor or recipient. The cumulative frequency of alloreactive clones was calculated as a percentage of all sequences, weighted by copy number. TCRdb carries this immuneACCESS record with in-frame sequences only. Its versions omit some clonotypes, under half of them owing to an unresolved V gene in the studies checked, with the rest unexplained. D and trimming come from the DNA, and the V and J calls and clone size come from that table. In this sample the table shows 100,000 or so clones, 80% to 95% of which occur a single time. The top ten clonotypes cover 0.15% to 0.2% of the sample.

Taken from cysteine to phenylalanine, the CDR3 has 13 residues. Solely the CDR3 DNA is kept, with 39 bases framed from the first base. After removal of 5 bases from V and 5 bases from J, the junction retains 4 bases not matched to a gene. The germline V gene encodes CDR1 MNHEY and CDR2 SVGAGI. The sample's time point, from its label and the paper: cells obtained before transplantation from donor or recipient. CD3+CD4+ and CD3+CD8+ populations were FACS-sorted from unstimulated pre-transplant donor and recipient cells taken from spleen or lymph nodes. The sequence derives from a human donor who received an intestinal transplant. The starting material was unstimulated CD4+ T cells sorted from spleen or lymph node cells, obtained before intestinal transplant. In this chain, TRBV6-5 is recombined with TRBJ2-7, with 9 bases in between that match TRBD2. The nucleotide sequence reads TGTGCCAGCAGTAATAGCGGGGGCCACGAGCAGTACTTC. Its protein reads: CASSNSGGHEQYF.